This T cell receptor (beta chain) stems from a study of blood T cells in healthy people across ages. This clonotype was counted once. For the second PCR, which ran for roughly 6 to 11 cycles, a sample-barcoded 5' primer and a J-beta primer mix were used. MiXCR, run by TCRdb on the 5' RACE reads, gives a single entry per CDR3 protein. The table shows more than 900,000 distinct CDR3 sequences, with 20% to 25% occurring only once. CDR3 length: 12 amino acids. In germline, CDR1 is DFQATT, CDR2 SNEGSKA (reference sequence). V was pared by 0 bases and J by 11 bases, with 11 bases between. These same data were also listed under a study on T cells of mothers and their children.

V usage is TRBV20-1 and J usage is TRBJ2-4; D may be TRBD2 (6 bases). Material: blood. The sequence came from a girl aged 2-15 years in good health. This CDR3 reads CSARDRENVQYF. CDR3 DNA: TGCAGTGCTAGAGATCGGGAGAACGTTCAGTACTTC.